This T cell receptor (beta chain) originates from a study of OX40 agonist ivuxolimab in advanced cancers. CDR1 SGHAT and CDR2 FQNNGV come from the germline V gene. This CDR3 comprises 14 residues. V was pared by 3 bases and J by 3 bases, with 4 bases of the junction left unmatched. Repertoires were generated with immunoSEQ multiplex PCR, while TCRdb's copy carries only in-frame clones and drops some. The table has around 21,000 clones, 83% seen once. Cycle 7 day 1, cycle 4 day 1, and baseline were the timepoints at which blood was sampled. Findings and caveats of the study: The study found among the lowest clonal expansion in partial responders at 0.1-3.0 mg/kg.

With respect to this clone: Its antigen is unknown.

The receptor comes from an adult with an advanced solid tumor such as melanoma, head and neck, liver or kidney cancer. The rearrangement joins TRBV11-2 to TRBJ2-7, with TRBD1 identical over 8 bases. The sequences come from CD4+ or CD8+ T cells sorted from blood, collected in a trial of the OX40 agonist ivuxolimab. The CDR3 reads CASSFGQGGYEQYF. The CDR3 region has the DNA TGTGCCAGCAGCTTCGGACAGGGCGGCTACGAGCAGTACTTC.